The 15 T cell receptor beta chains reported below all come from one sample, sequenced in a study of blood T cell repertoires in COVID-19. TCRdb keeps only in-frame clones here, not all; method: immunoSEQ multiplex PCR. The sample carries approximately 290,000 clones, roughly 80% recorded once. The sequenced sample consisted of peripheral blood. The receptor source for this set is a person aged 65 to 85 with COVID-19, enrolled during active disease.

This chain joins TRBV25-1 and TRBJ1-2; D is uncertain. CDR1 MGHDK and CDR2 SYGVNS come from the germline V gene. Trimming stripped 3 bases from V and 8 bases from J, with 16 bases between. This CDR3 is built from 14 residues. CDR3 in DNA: TGTGCCAGCAGTGATTCGCGGGCCCCCGGGGGCTACACCTTC. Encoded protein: CASSDSRAPGGYTF.

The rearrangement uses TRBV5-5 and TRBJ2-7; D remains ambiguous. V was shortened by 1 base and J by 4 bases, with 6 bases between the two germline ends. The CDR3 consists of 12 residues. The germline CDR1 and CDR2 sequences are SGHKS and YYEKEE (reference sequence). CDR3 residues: CASSLSLYEQYF. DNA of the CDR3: TGTGCCAGCAGCTTGTCGCTATACGAGCAGTACTTC.

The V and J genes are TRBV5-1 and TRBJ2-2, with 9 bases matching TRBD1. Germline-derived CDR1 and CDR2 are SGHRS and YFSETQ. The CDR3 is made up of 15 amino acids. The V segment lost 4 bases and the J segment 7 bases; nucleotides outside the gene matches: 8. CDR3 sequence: CASSQGQGVIGELFF. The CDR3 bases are TGCGCCAGCAGCCAGGGACAGGGCGTGATCGGGGAGCTGTTTTTT.

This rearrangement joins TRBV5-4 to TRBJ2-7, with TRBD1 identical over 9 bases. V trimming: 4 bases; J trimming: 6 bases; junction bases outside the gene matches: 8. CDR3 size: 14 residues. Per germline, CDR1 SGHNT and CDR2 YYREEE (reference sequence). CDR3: CASSRGTGIGEQYF. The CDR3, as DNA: TGTGCCAGCAGCAGAGGGACAGGGATCGGCGAGCAGTACTTC.

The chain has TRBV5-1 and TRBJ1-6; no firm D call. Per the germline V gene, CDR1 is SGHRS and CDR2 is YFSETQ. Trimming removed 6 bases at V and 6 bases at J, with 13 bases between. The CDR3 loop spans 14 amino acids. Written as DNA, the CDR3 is TGCGCCAGCACTTCGTCGAACGGTAATTCACCCCTCCACTTT. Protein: CASTSSNGNSPLHF.

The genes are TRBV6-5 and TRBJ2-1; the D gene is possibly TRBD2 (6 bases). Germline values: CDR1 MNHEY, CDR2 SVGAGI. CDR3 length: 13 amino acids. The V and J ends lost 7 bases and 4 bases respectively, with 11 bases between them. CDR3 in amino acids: CASTHGGYNEQFF. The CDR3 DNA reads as TGTGCCAGCACCCACGGGGGTTACAATGAGCAGTTCTTC.

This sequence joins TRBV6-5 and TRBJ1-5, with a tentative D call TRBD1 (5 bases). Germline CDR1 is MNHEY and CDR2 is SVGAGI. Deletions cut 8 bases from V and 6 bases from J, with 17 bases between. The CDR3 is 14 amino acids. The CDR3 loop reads CASFLGGEGQPQHF. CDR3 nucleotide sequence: TGTGCCAGCTTTTTGGGGGGGGAAGGTCAGCCCCAGCATTTT.

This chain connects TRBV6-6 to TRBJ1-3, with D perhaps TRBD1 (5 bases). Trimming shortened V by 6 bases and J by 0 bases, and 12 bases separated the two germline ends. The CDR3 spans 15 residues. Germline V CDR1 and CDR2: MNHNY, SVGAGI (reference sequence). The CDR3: CASSKGQNSGNTIYF. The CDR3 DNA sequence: TGTGCCAGCAGCAAAGGACAAAACTCTGGAAACACCATATATTTT.

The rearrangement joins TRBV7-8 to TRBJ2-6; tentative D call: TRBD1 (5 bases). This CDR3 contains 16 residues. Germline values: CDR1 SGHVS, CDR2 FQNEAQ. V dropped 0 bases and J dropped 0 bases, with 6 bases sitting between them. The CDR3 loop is CASSLADSSGANVLTF. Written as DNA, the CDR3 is TGTGCCAGCAGCTTAGCAGACAGCTCTGGGGCCAACGTCCTGACTTTC.

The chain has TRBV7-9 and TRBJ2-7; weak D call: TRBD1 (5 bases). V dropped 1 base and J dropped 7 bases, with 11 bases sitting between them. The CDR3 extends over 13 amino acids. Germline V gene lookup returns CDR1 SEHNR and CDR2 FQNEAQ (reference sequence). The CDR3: CASSLEQVSEQYF. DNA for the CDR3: TGTGCCAGCAGCTTAGAACAGGTTTCTGAGCAGTACTTC.

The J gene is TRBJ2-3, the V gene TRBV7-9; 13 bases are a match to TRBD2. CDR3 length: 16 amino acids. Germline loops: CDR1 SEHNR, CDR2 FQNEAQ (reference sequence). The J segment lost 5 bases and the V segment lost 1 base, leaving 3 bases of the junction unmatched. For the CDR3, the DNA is TGTGCCAGCAGCTTAGGACTAGCGGGGGGAGGAGATACGCAGTATTTT. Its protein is CASSLGLAGGGDTQYF.

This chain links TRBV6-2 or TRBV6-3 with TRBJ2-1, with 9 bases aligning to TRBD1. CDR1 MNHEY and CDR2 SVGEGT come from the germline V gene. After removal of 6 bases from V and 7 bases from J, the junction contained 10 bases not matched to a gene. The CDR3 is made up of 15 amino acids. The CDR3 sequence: CASSRLPGQGNEQFF. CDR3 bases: TGTGCCAGCAGCCGATTGCCGGGACAGGGTAATGAGCAGTTCTTC.

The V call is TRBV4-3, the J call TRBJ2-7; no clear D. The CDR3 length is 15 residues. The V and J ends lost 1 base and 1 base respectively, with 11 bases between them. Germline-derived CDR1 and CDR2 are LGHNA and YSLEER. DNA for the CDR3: TGCGCCAGCAGCCAAGCGGTTGACTTATCCTACGAGCAGTACTTC. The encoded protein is CASSQAVDLSYEQYF.

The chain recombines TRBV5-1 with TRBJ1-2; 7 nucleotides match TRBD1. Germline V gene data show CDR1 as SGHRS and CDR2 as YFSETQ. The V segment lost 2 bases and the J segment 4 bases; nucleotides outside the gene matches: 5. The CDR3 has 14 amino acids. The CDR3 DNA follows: TGCGCCAGCAGCTTCGCCGGGACAGCCTATGGCTACACCTTC. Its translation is CASSFAGTAYGYTF.

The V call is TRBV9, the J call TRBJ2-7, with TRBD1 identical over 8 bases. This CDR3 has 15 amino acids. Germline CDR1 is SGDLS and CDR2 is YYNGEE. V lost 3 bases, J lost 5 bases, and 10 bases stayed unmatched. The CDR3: CASSAAGTGRHEQYF. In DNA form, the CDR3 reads TGTGCCAGCAGCGCGGCCGGGACAGGTCGCCACGAGCAGTACTTC.